This TCR beta chain was sequenced in a study of radiotherapy plus CTLA-4 blockade in lung cancer. Study in general: For about 19% of patients, objective responses occurred, and around 31% had disease control. Overall study results and limits: Some TCR clones had been derived from tumors. These clones expanded in peripheral blood after radiotherapy plus ipilimumab. Early clonal dynamics of blood T cells, together with interferon-beta, were reported as the best response predictor.

Profiling relied on immunoSEQ multiplex PCR, and the TCRdb table lists in-frame clones only, not all of them. The sample records 85,000 to 90,000 clones, 85% to 90% being singletons. A remark on this clone: Its antigen is as yet unknown.

CDR3 length equals 15 residues. The V gene end was trimmed by 0 bases and the J gene end by 5 bases; junction bases not matched to a gene: 1. The germline V gene encodes CDR1 PRHDT and CDR2 FYEKMQ (reference sequence). Chemo-refractory metastatic non-small-cell lung cancer patients were treated with focal radiation plus CTLA-4 blockade with ipilimumab. The V gene is TRBV13, the J gene TRBJ1-5, with 10 bases identical to TRBD1. This receptor was taken from a human donor with non-small cell lung cancer that progressed on radiotherapy plus ipilimumab. This sample comprised peripheral blood, obtained from a patient treated with radiotherapy plus ipilimumab. For the CDR3, the DNA is TGTGCCAGCAGCTTAGGGGACAGGGGGGATCAGCCCCAGCATTTT. As protein: CASSLGDRGDQPQHF.